The 30 T cell receptor beta chains below come from one sample, sequenced in a study of blood T cell repertoires in COVID-19 (TCRdb year 2020). The library was produced with the immunoSEQ multiplex PCR assay. TCRdb took over this immuneACCESS table, retaining in-frame rearrangements with V and J assigned. Such tables are incomplete; in checked studies, under half of the missing clones stem from an unresolved V gene, and the remainder is unexplained. A total of more than 150,000 clones appear in this sample, just under 80% of them only once. The top ten constitute over 11% of the sample. Sequencing input: peripheral blood. The source of these receptors is a woman older than 75 with acute or convalescent COVID-19.

V is TRBV19 and J is TRBJ1-5; D possibly corresponds to TRBD1 (5 bases). The CDR3 totals 15 residues. In germline, CDR1 is LNHDA, CDR2 SQIVND (reference sequence). V was clipped by 3 bases and J by 3 bases, with 12 bases between them. The CDR3 protein is CASSIRGNTNQPQHF. In nucleotides, the CDR3 is TGTGCCAGTAGTATTCGGGGGAACACCAATCAGCCCCAGCATTTT.

This clone was seen a handful of times. The chain links TRBV18 to TRBJ1-1; 10 positions match TRBD1. V was clipped by 3 bases and J by 6 bases; unmatched bases: 4. Per the germline V gene, CDR1 is KGHSH and CDR2 is LQKENI. This CDR3 comprises 14 residues. CDR3 nucleotides: TGTGCCAGCTCACCGGGACAGGGGAATCCTGAAGCTTTCTTT. Protein sequence: CASSPGQGNPEAFF.

The chain links TRBV2 to TRBJ2-3; TRBD1 might be the D (5 bases). CDR1 is SNHLY, CDR2 FYNNEI, per germline. The CDR3 has 13 amino acids. V lost 7 bases and J lost 1, with 9 bases in between. This chain's CDR3 is CASMGRGTDTQYF. CDR3 nucleotide sequence: TGTGCCAGCATGGGCAGGGGCACAGATACGCAGTATTTT.

The chain combines TRBV5-4 with TRBJ1-2; 9 positions agree with TRBD1. Unmatched junction bases numbered 12, after V lost 4 bases and J lost 8 bases. Per germline, CDR1 SGHNT and CDR2 YYREEE (reference sequence). This CDR3 region has 15 residues. CDR3 nucleotide sequence: TGTGCCAGCAGCCCAAGCTACCGGGACAGGGTCGGCTACACCTTC. Translated: CASSPSYRDRVGYTF.

The chain recombines TRBV19 with TRBJ2-7; 8 nucleotides agree with TRBD1. The V gene's germline CDR1 is LNHDA and CDR2 SQIVND (reference sequence). The CDR3 is 15 residues long. V dropped 0 bases and J dropped 3; count of bases not matched to a gene: 4. CDR3: CASSIDNRGVYEQYF. The CDR3, as DNA: TGTGCCAGTAGTATAGATAACAGGGGGGTCTACGAGCAGTACTTC.

About this clone: The sample contains more than one DNA sequence encoding this CDR3. This chain uses TRBV19 with TRBJ1-3; perhaps TRBD1 as D (6 bases). Germline CDR1 LNHDA, CDR2 SQIVND (reference sequence). V was shortened by 6 bases and J by 0 bases, with 12 bases between the two germline ends. CDR3 length equals 15 residues. The CDR3: CASSITGISGNTIYF. CDR3 coding DNA: TGTGCCAGTAGCATTACAGGGATCTCTGGAAACACCATATATTTT.

The chain recombines TRBV5-1 with TRBJ1-4; D possibly corresponds to TRBD1 (6 bases). Per the germline V gene, CDR1 is SGHRS and CDR2 is YFSETQ. With 0 bases removed from V and 5 bases from J, the gap between germline ends came to 11 bases. The CDR3 is made up of 15 amino acids. CDR3 sequence reads: CASSLGQGRNEKLFF. The CDR3 nucleotides are TGCGCCAGCAGCTTGGGGCAGGGGCGGAATGAAAAACTGTTTTTT.

This sequence joins TRBV18 and TRBJ2-1; 14 bases map to TRBD2. Germline CDR1 and CDR2: KGHSH and LQKENI. Trimming cost V 3 bases and J 8 bases; bases outside gene matches: 6. The CDR3 has 16 amino acids. CDR3 sequence: CASSPAGTSGSDEQFF. The DNA for the CDR3 is TGTGCCAGCTCACCGGCCGGGACTAGCGGGAGTGATGAGCAGTTCTTC.

The chain joins TRBV3-1 (or the pseudogene TRBV3-2) to TRBJ2-2; 9 nucleotides line up with TRBD2. The V and J ends lost 0 bases and 4 bases, in that order; junction bases with no gene match: 6. The CDR3 length is 17 residues. In germline, CDR1 is LGHDT, CDR2 YNNKEL (reference sequence). The CDR3 spells CASSQERLAGLTGELFF. In DNA, the CDR3 is TGTGCCAGCAGCCAAGAGAGGCTAGCGGGACTCACCGGGGAGCTGTTTTTT.

In this sample, this clone turned up a few times. The chain is built from TRBV18 and TRBJ1-5; perhaps TRBD1 as D (5 bases). CDR1 is KGHSH and CDR2 is LQKENI in the germline V gene. The V end was cut by 3 bases, the J end by 4 bases, with 7 bases between. The CDR3 loop spans 13 amino acids. CDR3 nucleotide sequence: TGTGCCAGCTCACCCAGGGATAATCAGCCCCAGCATTTT. It specifies CASSPRDNQPQHF.

The chain has TRBV3-1 (or the pseudogene TRBV3-2) and TRBJ1-4, with 9 nucleotides matching TRBD1. The V segment lost 2 bases and the J segment 11 bases; nucleotides outside the gene matches: 9. There are 15 residues in the CDR3. In germline, CDR1 is LGHDT, CDR2 YNNKEL (reference sequence). DNA of the CDR3: TGTGCCAGCAGCCAAAATGGGGACAGGGCGGTGAAACTGTTTTTT. It codes for CASSQNGDRAVKLFF.

The rearrangement links TRBV6-5 to TRBJ2-7, with 9 bases lining up with TRBD1. The CDR3 spans 13 residues. Trimming cost V 8 bases and J 3 bases; bases outside gene matches: 5. The germline CDR1 and CDR2 sequences are MNHEY and SVGAGI. The CDR3, as DNA: TGTGCCAGCTCCCGGGACAGGGTCTACGAGCAGTACTTC. This codes for CASSRDRVYEQYF.

The CDR3: CASSPRDRAGETQYF. The CDR3 DNA reads as TGTGCCAGCAGCCCCCGGGACAGGGCGGGGGAGACCCAGTACTTC. The rearrangement uses TRBV5-4 and TRBJ2-5; TRBD1 matches 9 bases. CDR3 size: 15 residues. Germline CDR1 and CDR2: SGHNT and YYREEE (reference sequence). V shed 4 bases and J 5 bases; nucleotides not matched to a gene: 9.

This clone has a handful of counts. This chain uses TRBV9 with TRBJ2-7; TRBD1 aligns across 8 bases. Germline V gives CDR1 SGDLS, CDR2 YYNGEE. CDR3 length: 14 residues. The V segment lost 1 base and the J segment 3 bases; nucleotides outside the gene matches: 3. The CDR3 coding sequence is TGTGCCAGCAGCGTACAGGGGGCCGGCTACGAGCAGTACTTC. Translating gives CASSVQGAGYEQYF.

This clone has only one observation. The chain couples TRBV24-1 to TRBJ2-1; 7 positions agree with TRBD1. The CDR3 is 13 amino acids. V was pared by 7 bases and J by 6 bases, with 5 bases of the junction left unmatched. Looked up from germline, CDR1 is KGHDR and CDR2 is SFDVKD. CDR3 DNA sequence: TGTGCCACCAGAGGACAGGAGGTCAATGAGCAGTTCTTC. Its protein product is CATRGQEVNEQFF.

This chain uses TRBV6-6 with TRBJ2-3; TRBD2 agrees at 8 bases. Germline V gene data show CDR1 as MNHNY and CDR2 as SVGAGI (reference sequence). Trimming removed 6 bases from V and 4 bases from J; junction bases left unmatched: 6. The CDR3 extends over 14 amino acids. The CDR3, as DNA: TGTGCCAGCAGCCTACTAGCGGTGGCAGATACGCAGTATTTT. It yields the protein CASSLLAVADTQYF.

V gene TRBV10-3 combines with J gene TRBJ1-2; 8 nucleotides line up with TRBD1. V was clipped by 6 bases and J by 6 bases; unmatched bases: 9. The CDR3 runs to 14 residues. Germline loops: CDR1 ENHRY, CDR2 SYGVKD. The CDR3 sequence is CAISRGQGGNGYTF. Written as DNA, the CDR3 is TGTGCCATCAGCCGCGGACAGGGTGGGAATGGCTACACCTTC.

The rearrangement links TRBV18 to TRBJ2-2, with D possibly matching TRBD1 (5 bases). CDR3 length: 15 residues. Looked up from germline, CDR1 is KGHSH and CDR2 is LQKENI. The germline V and J ends were trimmed by 4 bases and 1 base, with 10 bases remaining between them. The CDR3: CASSLTGGNTGELFF. CDR3 sequence (DNA): TGTGCCAGCTCACTTACAGGCGGGAACACCGGGGAGCTGTTTTTT.

This chain connects TRBV30 to TRBJ2-2; D possibly corresponds to TRBD2 (6 bases). The V gene's germline CDR1 is GTSNPN and CDR2 SVGIG (reference sequence). The CDR3 is made up of 13 amino acids. Trimming removed 3 bases at V and 1 base at J, with 6 bases between. For the CDR3, the DNA is TGTGCCTGGAGGCGGGAGAACACCGGGGAGCTGTTTTTT. Translating it yields CAWRRENTGELFF.

This chain joins TRBV5-4 and TRBJ2-3, with no clear D. Looked up from germline, CDR1 is SGHNT and CDR2 is YYREEE (reference sequence). V shed 0 bases and J shed 0 bases, with 5 bases lying between them. CDR3 length: 14 residues. CDR3 in amino acids: CASSLALSTDTQYF. The CDR3, as DNA: TGTGCCAGCAGCTTGGCCTTAAGCACAGATACGCAGTATTTT.

The CDR3 is CASSPGQVENTEAFF. For the CDR3, the DNA is TGTGCCAGCAGTCCAGGACAGGTCGAGAACACTGAAGCTTTCTTT. V is TRBV27 and J is TRBJ1-1, with 7 bases matching TRBD1. Germline CDR1 is MNHEY and CDR2 is SMNVEV (reference sequence). The CDR3 length is 15 residues. J lost 1 base, V lost 5 bases, and 7 bases had no gene match.

This clone was recorded once. The chain couples TRBV7-9 to TRBJ2-1; 10 bases are a match to TRBD2. The CDR3 sequence is 15 residues long. Trimming removed 1 base from V and 9 bases from J; junction bases left unmatched: 6. Per germline, CDR1 SEHNR and CDR2 FQNEAQ (reference sequence). The CDR3, as DNA: TGTGCCAGCAGCTTAGTCCTAGCGGGAGAGGGTGAGCAGTTCTTC. It encodes CASSLVLAGEGEQFF.

This sequence joins TRBV2 and TRBJ2-3, with 10 bases identical to TRBD2. Germline CDR1 and CDR2: SNHLY and FYNNEI. The CDR3 consists of 19 residues. Trimming cost V 2 bases and J 2 bases; bases outside gene matches: 13. CDR3 region: CASSEFLGSGGFPTDTQYF. The CDR3 DNA follows: TGTGCCAGCAGTGAATTTTTAGGTAGCGGGGGGTTTCCCACAGATACGCAGTATTTT.

V gene TRBV5-1 combines with J gene TRBJ1-4; 7 nucleotides agree with TRBD1. Germline V gives CDR1 SGHRS, CDR2 YFSETQ. Trimming removed 3 bases from V and 0 bases from J; junction bases left unmatched: 2. The CDR3 has 15 amino acids. CDR3 nucleotide sequence: TGCGCCAGCAGCTCTCAGGGGGCAACTAATGAAAAACTGTTTTTT. Encoded protein: CASSSQGATNEKLFF.

The chain links TRBV7-9 to TRBJ2-7; TRBD1 agrees at 7 bases. J lost 6 bases, V lost 5 bases, and 7 bases had no gene match. This CDR3 is built from 13 residues. CDR1 and CDR2 from the germline V gene are SEHNR and FQNEAQ (reference sequence). CDR3 residues: CASSLTGASEQYF. The CDR3 DNA sequence: TGTGCCAGCAGCCTTACAGGGGCGAGCGAGCAGTACTTC.

The chain is built from TRBV28 and TRBJ2-7, with D possibly being TRBD2 (6 bases). Germline V CDR1 and CDR2: MDHEN, SYDVKM. Trimming left V 6 bases short and J 3 bases short, with 12 bases between. The length of the CDR3 is 13 residues. The CDR3 coding sequence is TGTGCCAGCAGGGGGGGACCAATCTACGAGCAGTACTTC. Protein product: CASRGGPIYEQYF.

A few counts support this clone. The chain couples TRBV27 to TRBJ1-2; possible D gene TRBD1, 5 bases. The length of the CDR3 is 15 residues. The V gene lost 0 bases and the J gene lost 3 bases, with 11 bases spanning the gap. CDR1 is MNHEY and CDR2 is SMNVEV in the germline V gene (reference sequence). The CDR3: CASSLSPQGDYGYTF. Written as DNA, the CDR3 is TGTGCCAGCAGTTTATCCCCCCAGGGTGACTATGGCTACACCTTC.

The rearrangement links TRBV2 to TRBJ1-2; tentatively, D is TRBD1 (6 bases). V was trimmed by 2 bases and J by 3 bases, leaving 10 bases between them. The CDR3 loop spans 14 amino acids. Germline CDR1 is SNHLY and CDR2 is FYNNEI. This CDR3 reads CASSELPGDYGYTF. The DNA of the CDR3 is TGTGCCAGCAGTGAACTTCCAGGGGACTATGGCTACACCTTC.

This clone turned up a few times. The rearrangement links TRBV5-4 to TRBJ1-1, with D possibly TRBD1 on 6 matching bases. The ends were cut back, 3 bases at V and 2 bases at J, with 11 bases in the middle. The germline gives CDR1 SGHNT, CDR2 YYREEE (reference sequence). The CDR3 has 14 residues. The CDR3 nucleotides read TGTGCCAGCAGCTCCGGGACAACCAACACTGAAGCTTTCTTT. Protein: CASSSGTTNTEAFF.

V gene TRBV10-3 combines with J gene TRBJ2-5; a weak D match, TRBD1 (6 bases). The CDR3 contains 14 residues. Germline CDR1 and CDR2: ENHRY and SYGVKD. Trimming took 6 bases from V and 4 from J, leaving 15 bases between them. In DNA, the CDR3 is TGTGCCATCAGAGGACAGTCCCTTGGAGAGACCCAGTACTTC. This sequence encodes CAIRGQSLGETQYF.